These 29 T cell receptor beta chains were all obtained from the same sample, sequenced in a study of tumor and adjacent non-tumor tissue in lung cancer. The library came from three nested PCR rounds adapted from ARM-PCR protocols. TCRdb itself ran the multiplex PCR reads through MiXCR, one entry per CDR3 protein. Here the sample spans about 81,000 distinct CDR3 sequences, around 70% being singletons. No cell sorting was done before RNA was extracted from the tissue. Specimen: lung tumor tissue. These receptors all stem from a woman between 40 and 50 years old with non-small cell lung cancer.

The chain combines TRBV20-1 with TRBJ2-7, with D perhaps matching TRBD1 (6 bases). Trimming cost V 7 bases and J 2 bases, with 21 bases left between them. Looked up from germline, CDR1 is DFQATT and CDR2 is SNEGSKA (reference sequence). The length of the CDR3 is 15 residues. The chain's CDR3 is CSVDTRDIVTYEQYF. The CDR3 nucleotides are TGCAGTGTCGATACAAGGGACATAGTTACCTACGAGCAGTACTTC.

This clonotype was seen ten or more times. The chain recombines TRBV7-2 with TRBJ2-7, with 7 bases aligning to TRBD1. The length of the CDR3 is 14 residues. V shed 5 bases and J 3 bases; nucleotides not matched to a gene: 7. Germline V CDR1 and CDR2: SGHTA, FQGNSA. CDR3 sequence: CASSRRQGIYEQYF. As DNA, the CDR3 is TGTGCCAGCAGCCGTCGACAGGGTATCTACGAGCAGTACTTC.

For this clonotype: At one end the junction does not follow the germline gene, possibly because of a read error. The J gene is TRBJ2-1, the V gene TRBV6-6, with TRBD2 matching 10 bases. CDR1 is MNHNY and CDR2 is SVGAGI in the germline V gene (reference sequence). The length of the CDR3 is 15 residues. CDR3 sequence reads: CASTGRTSGYNGQFF. The CDR3 bases are TGTGCAAGCACCGGGAGGACTAGCGGTTACAATGGGCAGTTCTTC.

The V and J genes are TRBV7-9 and TRBJ1-6, with D possibly matching TRBD1 (6 bases). The CDR3 runs to 15 residues. V shed 8 bases and J shed 5 bases, with 16 bases lying between them. Germline V gene sequence: CDR1 SEHNR, CDR2 FQNEAQ (reference sequence). The CDR3 bases are TGTGCCAGCCGTGGGGTGACAGGAGATAATTCACCCCTCCACTTT. Its translation: CASRGVTGDNSPLHF.

As concerns this clonotype: The junction departs from germline at one end; a sequencing error may be responsible. DNA of the CDR3: TGTGCCAGCAAAGCTAGCGTGGCCCACCAAGAGACCCAGTGCTTC. Residues: CASKASVAHQETQCF. The chain combines TRBV12-3 or TRBV12-4 with TRBJ2-5; D perhaps matches TRBD2 (6 bases). The CDR3 spans 15 residues.

Worth noting for this clonotype: One base away lies a much larger clone, so this may be a sequencing read error. J is TRBJ2-2 and V is TRBV20-1, with D tentatively TRBD2 (7 bases). Germline V lookup: CDR1 DFQATT, CDR2 SNEGSKA (reference sequence). The CDR3 consists of 15 residues. The CDR3 nucleotides read TGCAGTCCTAGCACGGCGGGGGCGGGCACCGGGGAGCTGTTTTTT. This encodes CSPSTAGAGTGELFF.

Worth noting for this clonotype: One end of the junction varies from germline; a read error may be responsible. CDR3 loop: CAGSRTSGGNEQFF. CDR3 nucleotide sequence: TGTGCCGGCAGTCGGACTAGTGGGGGAAATGAGCAGTTCTTC. The rearrangement joins TRBV7-8 to TRBJ2-1, with 7 bases fitting TRBD2. CDR1 is SGHVS and CDR2 is FQNEAQ in the germline V gene. This CDR3 is built from 14 residues.

Concerning this clonotype: Since the CDR3 does not end with the conserved phenylalanine or tryptophan, this likely comes from a read error. CDR3 sequence: CASTLAGGTDTQYL. CDR3 sequence (DNA): TGTGCAAGCACCCTAGCGGGAGGTACAGATACGCAGTATCTT. This chain joins TRBV7-8 and TRBJ2-3; TRBD2 matches at 11 bases. Germline V CDR1 and CDR2: SGHVS, FQNEAQ. There are 14 residues in the CDR3.

The V gene is TRBV29-1, the J gene TRBJ2-3; D is uncertain. Looked up from germline, CDR1 is SQVTM and CDR2 is ANQGSEA. Between the trimmed V and J ends, which lost 5 bases and 15 bases, there was a span of 24 bases. The CDR3 is made up of 13 amino acids. CDR3 in amino acids: CSVPQGPTDMHYF. For the CDR3, the DNA is TGCAGCGTTCCTCAAGGGCCCACAGATATGCATTATTTT.

On this clonotype: This likely comes from a read error, as the CDR3 has no conserved phenylalanine or tryptophan at its end. The chain links TRBV10-2 to TRBJ2-7; maybe TRBD2 (6 bases). The CDR3 is made up of 15 amino acids. V was shortened by 2 bases and J by 3 bases, with 14 bases between the two germline ends. Germline-derived CDR1 and CDR2 are WSHSY and SAAADI. As DNA, the CDR3 is TGCGCCAGCAGTGAGCGGGCGACTAGACACTACGAGCAGTACTTA. Encoded protein: CASSERATRHYEQYL.

This chain joins TRBV4-2 and TRBJ2-1, with TRBD2 matching 13 bases. Per the germline V gene, CDR1 is LGHNA and CDR2 is YNFKEQ. CDR3 length: 21 amino acids. The CDR3 is CPGIQYNGLAGDSGTYNEQFF. CDR3 DNA: TGTCCCGGCATCCAATACAATGGACTAGCGGGAGACAGTGGCACCTACAATGAGCAGTTCTTC.

The chain recombines TRBV28 with TRBJ2-4; possible D gene TRBD1, 6 bases. The CDR3 runs 17 residues. Trimming pared 4 bases from V and 3 bases from J, leaving 19 bases between. Looked up from germline, CDR1 is MDHEN and CDR2 is SYDVKM. The CDR3 is CASSSHRVREDKNIQYF. CDR3 sequence (DNA): TGTGCCAGCAGTTCACACAGGGTACGTGAAGACAAAAACATTCAGTACTTC.

About this clonotype itself: It is likely a read error, because the conserved phenylalanine at the end of the CDR3 is missing. The rearrangement uses TRBV7-3 and TRBJ2-7; 8 bases agree with TRBD1. V lost 5 bases and J lost 2; bases outside the gene matches: 5. Germline CDR1 and CDR2: SGHTA and FQGTGA. This CDR3 has 14 residues. The CDR3 reads CASSPGQGAYEQYL. The CDR3, as DNA: TGTGCCAGCAGCCCCGGACAGGGAGCCTACGAGCAGTACTTA.

Remarks on this clonotype: One end of the junction fails to match germline, which may point to a read error. The chain recombines TRBV6-5 with TRBJ1-6; weak D call: TRBD1 (6 bases). The CDR3 is 20 amino acids. Germline V gives CDR1 MNHEY, CDR2 SVGAGI. CDR3 coding DNA: TGTGCCAGCGGTTACGAGGCGGGGGCTTCTACTAACTCTTATAATTCACCCCTCCACTTT. Its protein product is CASGYEAGASTNSYNSPLHF.

In the case of this clonotype: The germline gene is not matched at one end of the junction; a read error may be the cause. The J gene is TRBJ2-3, the V gene TRBV6-5; either TRBD1 or TRBD2 may fit D (6 bases each). There are 15 residues in the CDR3. Germline assignment: CDR1 MNHEY and CDR2 SVGAGI. The CDR3 region has the DNA TGTGCCAGCAGTTACCGGCCGGGGGCAGAAGATATGCAGTGTTTT. Translated: CASSYRPGAEDMQCF.

About this clonotype itself: A much larger clone sits a single nucleotide away, making a read error possible. The V and J genes are TRBV5-1 and TRBJ2-1; D is unresolved. Germline V gene data show CDR1 as SGHRS and CDR2 as YFSETQ. This CDR3 comprises 14 residues. CDR3 coding DNA: TGCGCCAGGAGCTGGGGTTGGAACGCCAATGAGCAGTTCTTC. Its translation is CARSWGWNANEQFF.

This clonotype was observed a single time. A much larger clone differs from this one at a single base, so this may be a read error. This sequence joins TRBV20-1 and TRBJ2-3; D is possibly TRBD1 or TRBD2 (5 bases each). The CDR3 contains 14 residues. CDR1 is DFQATT and CDR2 is SNEGSKA in the germline V gene (reference sequence). V was pared by 1 base and J by 7 bases, with 15 bases between. The DNA for the CDR3 is TGCAGTGCTAGAGGACAGCGGTGGGTATATACGCAGTATTTT. Its protein product is CSARGQRWVYTQYF.

As regards this clonotype: The germline gene is not matched at one end of the junction; a read error may be the cause. The rearrangement links TRBV6-5 to TRBJ1-4; D gene unclear. Germline loops: CDR1 MNHEY, CDR2 SVGAGI. This CDR3 has 15 amino acids. The CDR3 DNA reads as TGTGCCAGCAGTTACTCGATAGGGCCTAATGGAAAACTGTTTTTT. As protein: CASSYSIGPNGKLFF.

The chain has TRBV29-1 and TRBJ2-5, with D possibly TRBD2 on 6 matching bases. Trimming cost V 5 bases and J 10 bases, with 17 bases left between them. CDR3 size: 12 residues. CDR1 is SQVTM and CDR2 is ANQGSEA in the germline V gene. DNA for the CDR3: TGCAGCGTTCTTGAGGGCCCGGGGGTCCAGTACTTC. It codes for CSVLEGPGVQYF.

As concerns this clonotype: The junction does not match germline at one end; this may be a read error. This rearrangement joins TRBV5-1 to TRBJ2-1, with TRBD2 as a possible D gene (5 bases). The germline V gene encodes CDR1 SGHRS and CDR2 YFSETQ. This CDR3 comprises 14 residues. CDR3 nucleotides: TGCTCCAGCAGCAGAACCGGGATAGACAATGAGCAGTTCTTC. This encodes CSSSRTGIDNEQFF.

On this clonotype itself: This may stem from a read error, because a much larger clone lies one nucleotide away. The CDR3 does not end in the conserved phenylalanine or tryptophan, so this is likely a read error. This chain uses TRBV14 with TRBJ2-7, with 9 bases matching TRBD1. Germline V gene data show CDR1 as SGHDN and CDR2 as FVKESK. The CDR3 is made up of 17 amino acids. With V trimmed by 4 bases and J by 5 bases, 15 bases remained unmatched. CDR3 residues: CASSLSTGTGYSHEQYL. The CDR3 DNA reads as TGTGCCAGCAGCCTTTCAACCGGGACAGGGTATAGCCACGAGCAGTACCTC.

Remarks on this clonotype: One end of the junction does not line up with germline, which may come from a read error. J is TRBJ2-2 and V is TRBV10-2; a possible D gene is TRBD2 (6 bases). Germline-derived CDR1 and CDR2 are WSHSY and SAAADI. This CDR3 spans 13 amino acids. In nucleotides, the CDR3 is TGCGCCAGCAGCGGGACTCAGGTCCGGGAGCTGTTATTT. It yields the protein CASSGTQVRELLF.

A note on this clonotype: One junction end disagrees with the germline gene, perhaps due to a read error. The chain uses TRBV11-3 and TRBJ2-7; D is possibly TRBD1 (6 bases). The germline gives CDR1 SGHNT, CDR2 YENEEA. CDR3 length: 14 residues. CDR3 sequence: CASSSRHRETEQYF. CDR3 DNA sequence: TGTGCCAGTAGCTCCCGGCACAGGGAGACGGAGCAGTACTTC.

Turning to this clonotype: At one boundary the junction diverges from the germline segment, which might be a read error. This chain links TRBV11-2 with TRBJ2-1, with a tentative D call TRBD2 (6 bases). The CDR3 is made up of 16 amino acids. The germline V gene has CDR1 SGHAT and CDR2 FQNNGV. In DNA, the CDR3 is TGTGTCAGCAGCAAGACACTAGCTGCACTGTATATTGAGCAGTTCTTC. Protein: CVSSKTLAALYIEQFF. Combining the CDR3 with reference TRBV11-2 and TRBJ2-1 gives the whole variable domain EAGVAQSPRYKIIEKRQSVAFWCNPISGHATLYWYQQILGQGPKLLIQFQNNGVVDDSQLPKDRFSAERLKGVDSTLKIQPAKLEDSAVYLCVSSKTLAALYIEQFFGPGTRLTVL.

Note on this clonotype: A read error is possible here, since a much larger clone lies one base away. The V and J genes are TRBV6-1 and TRBJ2-3; D assignment may be TRBD1 or TRBD2 (5 bases each). The CDR3 has 12 amino acids. Deletions cut 6 bases from V and 11 bases from J, with 15 bases between. Germline CDR1 MNHNS, CDR2 SASEGT. The CDR3 sequence: CASSWDGNMQYF. The CDR3 DNA follows: TGTGCCAGCAGCTGGGACGGGAATATGCAGTATTTT.

About this clonotype: Mismatch with germline at one junction end may stem from a read error. The genes are TRBV11-2 and TRBJ2-5; tentatively, D is TRBD2 (5 bases). The germline gives CDR1 SGHAT, CDR2 FQNNGV. The CDR3 covers 15 residues. This CDR3 is CASSLDIGVGKTQYF. The CDR3 nucleotides are TGTGCCAGCAGCCTAGACATCGGGGTAGGGAAGACCCAGTACTTC.

A word on this clonotype: Lacking the conserved final phenylalanine or tryptophan, this CDR3 likely reflects a read error. Because the CDR3's place on the DNA is in doubt, the DNA is left out and the CDR3 is given as listed by TCRdb. V gene TRBV14 combines with J gene TRBJ2-1; the table calls TRBD1, which could not be checked here. The CDR3 extends over 14 residues, inclusive of both ends. Germline CDR1 and CDR2: SGHDN and FVKESK. CDR3 in amino acids: CAGIQGQPYNEQFL.

This clonotype has a single count. Relative to the germline gene, one junction end is altered; a read error may explain this. The chain carries TRBV10-2 and TRBJ2-5; tentatively, D is TRBD1 (6 bases). The germline V gene encodes CDR1 WSHSY and CDR2 SAAADI. The CDR3 consists of 13 residues. As DNA, the CDR3 is TGCGCCAGCAGTGTAACAGGGAGTGAGACCCGGTACTTC. Translation gives CASSVTGSETRYF.

Worth noting for this clonotype: Given a much more abundant clone one base away, this may be a read error. The J gene is TRBJ2-7, the V gene TRBV20-1, with 9 bases that match TRBD1. The CDR3 is made up of 14 amino acids. V lost 8 bases to trimming and J lost 1 base; unmatched junction nucleotides: 9. Per the germline V gene, CDR1 is DFQATT and CDR2 is SNEGSKA (reference sequence). CDR3 DNA sequence: TGCAGTACTCCCAGACAGGGGGTTTCCTACGAGCAGTACTTC. This encodes CSTPRQGVSYEQYF.